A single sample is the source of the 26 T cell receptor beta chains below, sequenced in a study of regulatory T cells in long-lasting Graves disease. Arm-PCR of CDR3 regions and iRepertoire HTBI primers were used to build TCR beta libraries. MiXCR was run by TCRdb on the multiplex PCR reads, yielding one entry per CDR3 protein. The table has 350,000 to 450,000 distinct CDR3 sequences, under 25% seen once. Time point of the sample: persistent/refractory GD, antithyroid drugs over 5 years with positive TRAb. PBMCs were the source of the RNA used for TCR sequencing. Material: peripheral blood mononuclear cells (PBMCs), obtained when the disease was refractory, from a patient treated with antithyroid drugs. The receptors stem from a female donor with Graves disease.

The CDR3 reads CASSHDGLETYEQYF. The CDR3 DNA reads as TGTGCCAGCAGTCACGACGGACTAGAAACCTACGAGCAGTACTTC. The V call is TRBV7-9, the J call TRBJ2-7; 7 positions match TRBD2. Trimming at V came to 6 bases and at J to 2 bases, leaving 10 bases not matched to a gene. Germline V CDR1 and CDR2: SEHNR, FQNEAQ (reference sequence). CDR3 size: 15 residues.

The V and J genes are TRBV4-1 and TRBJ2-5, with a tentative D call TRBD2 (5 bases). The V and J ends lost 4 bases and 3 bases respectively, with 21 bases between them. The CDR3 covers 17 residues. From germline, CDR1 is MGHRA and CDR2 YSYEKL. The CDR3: CASSLDPPGGMKETQYF. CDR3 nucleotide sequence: TGCGCCAGCAGCCTCGACCCCCCCGGAGGTATGAAAGAGACCCAGTACTTC.

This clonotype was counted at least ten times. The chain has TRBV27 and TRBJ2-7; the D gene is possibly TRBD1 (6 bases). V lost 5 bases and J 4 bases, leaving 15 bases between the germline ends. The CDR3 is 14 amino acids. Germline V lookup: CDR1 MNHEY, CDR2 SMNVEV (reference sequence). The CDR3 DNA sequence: TGTGCCAGCAGTAGGGGGAGTAGACGATACGAGCAGTACTTC. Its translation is CASSRGSRRYEQYF.

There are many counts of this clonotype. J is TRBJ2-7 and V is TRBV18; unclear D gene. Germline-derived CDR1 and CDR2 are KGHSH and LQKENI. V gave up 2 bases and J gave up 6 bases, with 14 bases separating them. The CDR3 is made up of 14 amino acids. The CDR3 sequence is CASSPSNSYFEQYF. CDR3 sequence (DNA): TGTGCCAGCTCACCAAGTAATTCCTATTTCGAGCAGTACTTC.

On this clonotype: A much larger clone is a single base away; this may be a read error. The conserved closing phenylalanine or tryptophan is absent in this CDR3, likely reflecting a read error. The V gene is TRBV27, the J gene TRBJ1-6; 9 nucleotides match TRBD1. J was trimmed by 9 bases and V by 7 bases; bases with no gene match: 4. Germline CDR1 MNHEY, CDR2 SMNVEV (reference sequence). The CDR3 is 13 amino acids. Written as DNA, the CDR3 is TGTGCCAGCACCCGGACAGGGGTTTCACCCCTCCACTCT. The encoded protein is CASTRTGVSPLHS.

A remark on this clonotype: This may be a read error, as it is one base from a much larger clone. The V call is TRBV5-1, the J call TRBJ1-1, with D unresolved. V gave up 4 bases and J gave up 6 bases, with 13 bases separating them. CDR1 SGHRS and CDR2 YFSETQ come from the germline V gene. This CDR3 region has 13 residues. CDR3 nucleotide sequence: TGCGCCAGCAGCCGGGAGAGCGGGTCTGAAGCTTTCTTT. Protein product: CASSRESGSEAFF.

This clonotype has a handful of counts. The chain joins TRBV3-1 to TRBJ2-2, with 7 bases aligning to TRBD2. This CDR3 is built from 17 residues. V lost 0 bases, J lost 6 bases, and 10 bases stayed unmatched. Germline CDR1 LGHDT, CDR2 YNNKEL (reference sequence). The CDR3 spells CASSQDELARLSGELFF. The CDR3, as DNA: TGTGCCAGCAGCCAAGATGAACTAGCGAGACTATCCGGGGAGCTGTTTTTT.

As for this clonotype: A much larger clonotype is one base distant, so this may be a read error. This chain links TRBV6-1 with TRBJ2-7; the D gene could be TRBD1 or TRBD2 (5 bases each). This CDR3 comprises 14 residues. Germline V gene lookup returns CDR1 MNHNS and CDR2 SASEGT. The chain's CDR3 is CASRGTGSTYEQHF. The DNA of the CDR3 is TGTGCCAGCAGAGGGACGGGAAGCACCTACGAGCAGCACTTC.

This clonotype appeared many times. The CDR3 protein is CATSDFLGTGELFF. The CDR3 nucleotides are TGTGCCACCAGTGATTTTCTTGGTACCGGGGAGCTGTTTTTT. V is TRBV24-1 and J is TRBJ2-2; D not resolved. V was clipped by 1 base and J by 5 bases, with 7 bases between them. Germline assignment: CDR1 KGHDR and CDR2 SFDVKD. The CDR3 loop spans 14 amino acids.

The CDR3 is CASSYRDLGGNQPQHF. The CDR3 region has the DNA TGTGCCAGCAGTTACCGGGACCTTGGGGGCAATCAGCCCCAGCATTTT. The V and J genes are TRBV28 and TRBJ1-5, with a tentative D call TRBD1 (5 bases). The CDR3 has 16 residues. From germline, CDR1 is MDHEN and CDR2 SYDVKM. Trimming removed 4 bases at V and 2 bases at J, with 15 bases between.

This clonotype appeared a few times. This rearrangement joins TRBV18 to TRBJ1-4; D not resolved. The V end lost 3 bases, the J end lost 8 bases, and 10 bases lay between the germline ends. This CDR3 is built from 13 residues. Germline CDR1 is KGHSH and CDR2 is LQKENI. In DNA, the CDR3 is TGTGCCAGCTCACCTAGGCAGGAAGAAAAACTGTTTTTT. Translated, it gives CASSPRQEEKLFF.

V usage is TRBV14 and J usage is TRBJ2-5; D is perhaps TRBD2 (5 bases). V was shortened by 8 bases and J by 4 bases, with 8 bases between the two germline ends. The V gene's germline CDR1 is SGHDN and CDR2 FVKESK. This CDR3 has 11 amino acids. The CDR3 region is CASGAGETQYF. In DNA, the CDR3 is TGTGCCAGCGGCGCGGGAGAGACCCAGTACTTC.

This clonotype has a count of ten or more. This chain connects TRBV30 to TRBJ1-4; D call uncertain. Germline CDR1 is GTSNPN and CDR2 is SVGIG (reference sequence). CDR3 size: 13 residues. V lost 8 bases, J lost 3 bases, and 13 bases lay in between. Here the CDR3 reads CALGLESNEKLFF. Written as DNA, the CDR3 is TGTGCCCTCGGACTCGAGTCTAATGAAAAACTGTTTTTT. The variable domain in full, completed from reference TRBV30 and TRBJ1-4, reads SQTIHQWPATLVQPVGSPLSLECTVEGTSNPNLYWYRQAAGRGLQLLFYSVGIGQISSEVPQNLSASRPQDRQFILSSKKLLLSDSGFYLCALGLESNEKLFFGSGTQLSVL.

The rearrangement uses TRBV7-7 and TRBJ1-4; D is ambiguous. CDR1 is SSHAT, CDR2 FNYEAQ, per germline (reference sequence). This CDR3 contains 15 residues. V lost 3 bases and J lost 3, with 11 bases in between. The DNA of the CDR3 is TGTGCCAGCAGCTTCCATCCTCGGGCTAATGAAAAACTGTTTTTT. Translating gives CASSFHPRANEKLFF.

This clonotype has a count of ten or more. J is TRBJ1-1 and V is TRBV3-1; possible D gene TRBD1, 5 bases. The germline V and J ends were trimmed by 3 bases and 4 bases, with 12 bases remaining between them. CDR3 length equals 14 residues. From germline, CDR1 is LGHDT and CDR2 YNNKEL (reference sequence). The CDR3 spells CASSHGGKGTEAFF. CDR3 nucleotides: TGTGCCAGCAGCCACGGGGGTAAAGGCACTGAAGCTTTCTTT.

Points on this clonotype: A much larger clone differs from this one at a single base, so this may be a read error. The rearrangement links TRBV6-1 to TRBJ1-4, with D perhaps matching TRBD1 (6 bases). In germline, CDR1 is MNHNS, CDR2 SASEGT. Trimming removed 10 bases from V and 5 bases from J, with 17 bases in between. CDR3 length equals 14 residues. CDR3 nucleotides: TGTGCCAACAGAAACAGGGTGCCAAATGAAAAACTGTTTTTT. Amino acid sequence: CANRNRVPNEKLFF.

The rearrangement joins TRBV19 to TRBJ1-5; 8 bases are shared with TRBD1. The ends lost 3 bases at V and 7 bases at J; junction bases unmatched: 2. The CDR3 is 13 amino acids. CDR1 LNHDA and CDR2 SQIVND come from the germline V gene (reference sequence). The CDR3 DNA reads TGTGCCAGTAGTATGGACAGGGAACAGCCCCAGCATTTT. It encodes CASSMDREQPQHF. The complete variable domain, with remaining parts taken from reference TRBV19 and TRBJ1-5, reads DGGITQSPKYLFRKEGQNVTLSCEQNLNHDAMYWYRQDPGQGLRLIYYSQIVNDFQKGDIAEGYSVSREKKESFPLTVTSAQKNPTAFYLCASSMDREQPQHFGDGTRLSIL.

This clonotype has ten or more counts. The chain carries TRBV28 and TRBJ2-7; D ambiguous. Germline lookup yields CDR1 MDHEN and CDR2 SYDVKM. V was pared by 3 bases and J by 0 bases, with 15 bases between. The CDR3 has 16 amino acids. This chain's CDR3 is CASSLRPRKPSYEQYF. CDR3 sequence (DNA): TGTGCCAGCAGTTTGAGGCCCAGGAAGCCCTCCTACGAGCAGTACTTC.

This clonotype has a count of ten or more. Here the CDR3 reads CASSFQGRTEKLFF. The CDR3 DNA reads as TGTGCCAGCAGTTTCCAAGGACGGACTGAAAAACTGTTTTTT. The rearrangement uses TRBV28 and TRBJ1-4; D gene ambiguous. CDR3 length: 14 amino acids. Germline V gene data show CDR1 as MDHEN and CDR2 as SYDVKM. V lost 3 bases, J lost 7 bases, and 12 bases lay in between.

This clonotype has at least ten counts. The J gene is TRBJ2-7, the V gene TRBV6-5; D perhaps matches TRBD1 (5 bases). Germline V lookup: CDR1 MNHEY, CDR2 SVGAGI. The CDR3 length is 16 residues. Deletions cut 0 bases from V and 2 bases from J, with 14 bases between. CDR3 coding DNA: TGTGCCAGCAGTTACTCAGGGGATGCCTACACCTACGAGCAGTACTTC. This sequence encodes CASSYSGDAYTYEQYF.

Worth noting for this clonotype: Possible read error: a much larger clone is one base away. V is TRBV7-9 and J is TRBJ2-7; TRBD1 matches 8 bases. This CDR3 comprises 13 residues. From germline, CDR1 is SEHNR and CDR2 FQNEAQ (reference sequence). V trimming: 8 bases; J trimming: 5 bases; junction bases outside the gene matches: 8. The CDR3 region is CASGPPTGDEQYF. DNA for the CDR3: TGTGCCAGCGGCCCACCGACAGGGGACGAGCAGTACTTC.

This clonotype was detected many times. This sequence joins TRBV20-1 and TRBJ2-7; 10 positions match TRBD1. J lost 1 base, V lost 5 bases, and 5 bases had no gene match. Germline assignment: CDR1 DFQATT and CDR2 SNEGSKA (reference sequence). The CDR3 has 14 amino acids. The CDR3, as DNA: TGCAGTGCTGAACCGGGACAGGGGTCCTACGAGCAGTACTTC. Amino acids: CSAEPGQGSYEQYF.

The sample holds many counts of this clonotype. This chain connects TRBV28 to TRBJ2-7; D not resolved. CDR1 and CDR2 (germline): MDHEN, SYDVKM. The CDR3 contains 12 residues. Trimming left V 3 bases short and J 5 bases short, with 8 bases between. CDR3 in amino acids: CASSLMPHEQYF. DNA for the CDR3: TGTGCCAGCAGTTTGATGCCCCACGAGCAGTACTTC.

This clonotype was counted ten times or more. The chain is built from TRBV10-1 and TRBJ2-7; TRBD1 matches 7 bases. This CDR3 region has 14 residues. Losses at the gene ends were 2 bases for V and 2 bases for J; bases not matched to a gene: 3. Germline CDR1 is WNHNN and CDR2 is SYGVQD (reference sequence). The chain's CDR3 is CASSEATGTYEQYF. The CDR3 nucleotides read TGCGCCAGCAGTGAGGCGACAGGGACCTACGAGCAGTACTTC.

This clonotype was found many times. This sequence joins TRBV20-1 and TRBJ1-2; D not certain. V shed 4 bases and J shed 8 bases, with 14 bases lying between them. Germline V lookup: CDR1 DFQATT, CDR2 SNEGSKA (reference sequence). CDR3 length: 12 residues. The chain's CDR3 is CSAKLGISGYTF. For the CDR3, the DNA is TGCAGTGCTAAGCTAGGGATAAGCGGCTACACCTTC.

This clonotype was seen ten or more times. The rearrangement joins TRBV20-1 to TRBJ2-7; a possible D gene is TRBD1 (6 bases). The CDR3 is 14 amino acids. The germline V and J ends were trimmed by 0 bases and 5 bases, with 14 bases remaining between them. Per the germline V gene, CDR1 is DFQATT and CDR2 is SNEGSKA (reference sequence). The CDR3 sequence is CSARDSGRGNEQYF. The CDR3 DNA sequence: TGCAGTGCTAGAGATAGTGGCAGGGGAAACGAGCAGTACTTC.